Each of the 29 T cell receptor beta chains below was sequenced from the same sample in a study of T cells expressing NK-cell markers (dated by TCRdb to 2020 to 2022). To prepare the library, 5' RACE was applied. Sequenced on an Illumina HiSeq 2000. After reprocessing by TCRdb, each CDR3 protein sequence is one entry, and no DNA is given. The table kept for this sample lists about 150,000 distinct CDR3 sequences. Of the sample, 20% falls within the top ten clones. Sequenced: blood T cells: a sorted CD56 or NKG2C T cell subset, CD4+ or CD8+ T cells, or bulk PBMC T cells (not recorded which). The receptors stem from a man between 18 and 69 years old in good health.

The rearrangement links TRBV28 to TRBJ2-7; TCRdb's D gene call, TRBD1, goes unchecked for lack of DNA. Germline V gene lookup returns CDR1 MDHEN and CDR2 SYDVKM. The length of the CDR3 is 16 residues. The CDR3 protein is CASSLLSGGAAYEQYF.

This chain uses TRBV28 with TRBJ1-4; the TCRdb D gene call, TRBD1, has no DNA to confirm it. The CDR3 consists of 15 residues. CDR1 MDHEN and CDR2 SYDVKM come from the germline V gene. Here the CDR3 reads CASSFFTGGVEKLFF.

The V call is TRBV6-1, the J call TRBJ1-2. The CDR3 length is 14 residues. Germline V gives CDR1 MNHNS, CDR2 SASEGT. The CDR3 sequence is CASSDSGDLYGYTF.

The gene calls are TRBV6-1 and TRBJ1-4; the TCRdb D gene call, TRBD1, has no DNA to confirm it. Germline CDR1 reads MNHNS; CDR2 reads SASEGT. This CDR3 spans 14 amino acids. CDR3 amino acids: CASRGDTQGEKLFF.

The V gene is TRBV6-5, the J gene TRBJ1-4; TCRdb proposes TRBD1, but this gene call is untestable without DNA. In germline, CDR1 is MNHEY, CDR2 SVGAGI. The CDR3 runs 16 residues. The CDR3: CASSYSLQGPQEKLFF.

The chain couples TRBV7-9 to TRBJ2-1; TCRdb reports TRBD2, a call that lacks DNA to check it against. CDR3 length: 16 residues. CDR1 SEHNR and CDR2 FQNEAQ come from the germline V gene (reference sequence). The CDR3 spells CASSVGLAGGRNEQFF.

This sequence joins TRBV7-9 and TRBJ2-7; the TCRdb call, TRBD2, lacks DNA for checking. Germline CDR1 and CDR2: SEHNR and FQNEAQ (reference sequence). The CDR3 has 13 residues. The CDR3 reads CASSVPGLVEQYF.

V gene TRBV6-8 combines with J gene TRBJ1-1; TCRdb's D call of TRBD1 is untestable without DNA. CDR3 length equals 17 residues. The germline gives CDR1 MNHGY, CDR2 SAAAGT. The CDR3 sequence is CASMPNRDRHLNTEAFF.

CDR3 in amino acids: CASSPRDYTTDTQYF. V and J are TRBV18 and TRBJ2-3; the D call from TCRdb, TRBD2, cannot be confirmed without DNA. This CDR3 contains 15 residues. Germline V gives CDR1 KGHSH, CDR2 LQKENI.

The chain has TRBV14 and TRBJ1-6. The CDR3 totals 17 residues. Germline CDR1 SGHDN, CDR2 FVKESK. Here the CDR3 reads CASSQIRGNSYNSPLHF.

The CDR3: CASRPPGVGSSYNEQFF. This chain connects TRBV28 to TRBJ2-1; TCRdb proposes TRBD1, but this gene call is untestable without DNA. The CDR3 spans 17 residues. Looked up from germline, CDR1 is MDHEN and CDR2 is SYDVKM.

This chain uses TRBV20-1 with TRBJ2-7. This CDR3 region has 14 residues. The germline V gene has CDR1 DFQATT and CDR2 SNEGSKA (reference sequence). This CDR3 is CSARGNRDSYEQYF.

V usage is TRBV7-9 and J usage is TRBJ1-1; the D gene TCRdb calls, TRBD1, cannot be checked with no DNA. The CDR3 consists of 14 residues. Germline V gene data show CDR1 as SEHNR and CDR2 as FQNEAQ (reference sequence). The CDR3 spells CASSLGGGNTEAFF. Combining the CDR3 with reference TRBV7-9 and TRBJ1-1 gives the whole variable domain DTGVSQNPRHKITKRGQNVTFRCDPISEHNRLYWYRQTLGQGPEFLTYFQNEAQLEKSRLLSDRFSAERPKGSFSTLEIQRTEQGDSAMYLCASSLGGGNTEAFFGQGTRLTVV.

The chain combines TRBV20-1 with TRBJ2-1; TCRdb returns TRBD2, unconfirmable since there is no DNA. CDR3 size: 15 residues. Germline V gene lookup returns CDR1 DFQATT and CDR2 SNEGSKA (reference sequence). CDR3 region: CSANRGVSSYNEQFF.

The rearrangement joins TRBV4-2 to TRBJ1-2; TCRdb calls TRBD1, which cannot be checked without DNA. CDR3 length equals 18 residues. Germline loops: CDR1 LGHNA, CDR2 YNFKEQ. This chain's CDR3 is CASSQEVRTGPRDYGYTF.

The chain has TRBV7-9 and TRBJ2-1; the TCRdb D gene call, TRBD2, has no DNA to confirm it. This CDR3 has 14 residues. In germline, CDR1 is SEHNR, CDR2 FQNEAQ (reference sequence). This chain's CDR3 is CASKRGGTYNEQFF. Looking up the rest from reference TRBV7-9 and TRBJ2-1 gives the full variable domain: DTGVSQNPRHKITKRGQNVTFRCDPISEHNRLYWYRQTLGQGPEFLTYFQNEAQLEKSRLLSDRFSAERPKGSFSTLEIQRTEQGDSAMYLCASKRGGTYNEQFFGPGTRLTVL.

The V and J genes are TRBV6-5 and TRBJ1-5. The CDR3 runs to 15 residues. Germline V CDR1 and CDR2: MNHEY, SVGAGI. The chain's CDR3 is CASSYDGRINQPQHF.

The genes are TRBV28 and TRBJ1-1. Germline V gives CDR1 MDHEN, CDR2 SYDVKM. The CDR3 has 14 amino acids. The CDR3 protein is CASSIPGPSTEAFF.

V and J are TRBV6-2 or TRBV6-3 and TRBJ1-2; TCRdb's D gene call, TRBD1, goes unchecked for lack of DNA. CDR1 and CDR2 from the germline V gene are MNHEY and SVGEGT. The CDR3 spans 13 residues. The CDR3 is CASSYSRPGGYTF.

This rearrangement joins TRBV6-1 to TRBJ2-7; TCRdb returns TRBD2, unconfirmable since there is no DNA. The CDR3 runs to 14 residues. Germline V gene sequence: CDR1 MNHNS, CDR2 SASEGT. CDR3 in amino acids: CASSATSGYYEQYF.

The rearrangement links TRBV28 to TRBJ2-3; TCRdb's D gene call, TRBD1, goes unchecked for lack of DNA. CDR3 length equals 15 residues. Germline CDR1 reads MDHEN; CDR2 reads SYDVKM. The CDR3 reads CASTLFRASTDTQYF.

V and J are TRBV13 and TRBJ2-7; checking the TCRdb D call of TRBD1 is not possible without DNA. The CDR3 is 14 amino acids. CDR1 is PRHDT and CDR2 is FYEKMQ in the germline V gene (reference sequence). Here the CDR3 reads CASSLFAGDYEQYF.

The chain is built from TRBV5-1 and TRBJ1-1. Germline values: CDR1 SGHRS, CDR2 YFSETQ. The CDR3 runs to 14 residues. CDR3 sequence: CASSLGGDYTEAFF.

The chain uses TRBV11-3 and TRBJ1-2. Per germline, CDR1 SGHNT and CDR2 YENEEA. CDR3 length equals 13 residues. This CDR3 reads CASSSQEVYGYTF. The full variable domain, completed using reference TRBV11-3 and TRBJ1-2, is EAGVVQSPRYKIIEKKQPVAFWCNPISGHNTLYWYLQNLGQGPELLIRYENEEAVDDSQLPKDRFSAERLKGVDSTLKIQPAELGDSAVYLCASSSQEVYGYTFGSGTRLTVV.

The rearrangement links TRBV15 to TRBJ1-5; TCRdb picks TRBD1, but there is no DNA to check that call. Germline CDR1 LNHNV, CDR2 YYDKDF (reference sequence). The CDR3 totals 15 residues. CDR3 amino acids: CATSGAWGSNQPQHF.

The chain combines TRBV11-2 with TRBJ2-7; as DNA is missing, the TRBD1 call by TCRdb cannot be tested. The CDR3 sequence is 15 residues long. The germline V gene encodes CDR1 SGHAT and CDR2 FQNNGV. CDR3 amino acids: CASSFAAGGLYEQYF. Complete variable domain (other parts from reference TRBV11-2 and TRBJ2-7): EAGVAQSPRYKIIEKRQSVAFWCNPISGHATLYWYQQILGQGPKLLIQFQNNGVVDDSQLPKDRFSAERLKGVDSTLKIQPAKLEDSAVYLCASSFAAGGLYEQYFGPGTRLTVT.

This rearrangement joins TRBV30 to TRBJ1-6. CDR3 size: 13 residues. Germline V gene sequence: CDR1 GTSNPN, CDR2 SVGIG (reference sequence). This CDR3 reads CAWSDRFNSPLHF.

The J gene is TRBJ2-7, the V gene TRBV2; TCRdb calls TRBD2, which cannot be checked without DNA. Germline loops: CDR1 SNHLY, CDR2 FYNNEI. The CDR3 has 11 amino acids. The CDR3 sequence: CATGEAYEQYF.

The V gene is TRBV7-9, the J gene TRBJ2-1; TCRdb calls TRBD2, which cannot be checked without DNA. The length of the CDR3 is 16 residues. Germline V lookup: CDR1 SEHNR, CDR2 FQNEAQ (reference sequence). CDR3 sequence: CASSLGAAGRRDEQFF. Full variable domain (remainder filled in from reference TRBV7-9 and TRBJ2-1): DTGVSQNPRHKITKRGQNVTFRCDPISEHNRLYWYRQTLGQGPEFLTYFQNEAQLEKSRLLSDRFSAERPKGSFSTLEIQRTEQGDSAMYLCASSLGAAGRRDEQFFGPGTRLTVL.